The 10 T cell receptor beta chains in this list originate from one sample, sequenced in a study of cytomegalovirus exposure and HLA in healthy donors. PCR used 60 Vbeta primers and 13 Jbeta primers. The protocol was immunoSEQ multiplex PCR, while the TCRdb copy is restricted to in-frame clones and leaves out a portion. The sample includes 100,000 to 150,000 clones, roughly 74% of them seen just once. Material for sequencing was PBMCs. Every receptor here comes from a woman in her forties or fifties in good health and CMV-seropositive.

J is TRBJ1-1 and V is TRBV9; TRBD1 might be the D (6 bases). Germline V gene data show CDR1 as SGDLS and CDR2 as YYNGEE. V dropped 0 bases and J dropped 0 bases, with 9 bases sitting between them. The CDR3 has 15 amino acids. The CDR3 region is CASSVGGLMNTEAFF. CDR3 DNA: TGTGCCAGCAGCGTAGGGGGGCTGATGAACACTGAAGCTTTCTTT.

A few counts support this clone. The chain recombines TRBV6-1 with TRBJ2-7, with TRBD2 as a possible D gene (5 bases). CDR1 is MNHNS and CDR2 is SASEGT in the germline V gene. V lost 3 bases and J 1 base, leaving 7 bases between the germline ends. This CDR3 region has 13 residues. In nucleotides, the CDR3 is TGTGCCAGCAGTGACGGACTTTCCTACGAGCAGTACTTC. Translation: CASSDGLSYEQYF.

The CDR3 DNA reads TGTGCCAGCAGTAGGACAGGGACCGCAACTAATGAAAAACTGTTTTTT. This sequence encodes CASSRTGTATNEKLFF. V is TRBV28 and J is TRBJ1-4, with 8 bases lining up with TRBD1. The CDR3 extends over 16 amino acids. The germline gives CDR1 MDHEN, CDR2 SYDVKM. V was pared by 5 bases and J by 0 bases, with 5 bases of the junction left unmatched.

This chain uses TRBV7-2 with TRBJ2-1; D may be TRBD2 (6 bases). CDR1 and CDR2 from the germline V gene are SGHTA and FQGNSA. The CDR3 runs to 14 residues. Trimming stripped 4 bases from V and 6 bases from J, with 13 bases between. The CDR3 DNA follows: TGTGCCAGCAGCTCTCCGCGGGGTTTCAATGAGCAGTTCTTC. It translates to CASSSPRGFNEQFF.

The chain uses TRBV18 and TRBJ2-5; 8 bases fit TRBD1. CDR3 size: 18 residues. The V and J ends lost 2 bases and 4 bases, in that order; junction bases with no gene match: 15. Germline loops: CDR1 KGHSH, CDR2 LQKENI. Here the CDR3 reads CASSPSFSQGAASETQYF. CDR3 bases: TGTGCCAGCTCACCATCTTTTTCGCAGGGGGCGGCTTCAGAGACCCAGTACTTC.

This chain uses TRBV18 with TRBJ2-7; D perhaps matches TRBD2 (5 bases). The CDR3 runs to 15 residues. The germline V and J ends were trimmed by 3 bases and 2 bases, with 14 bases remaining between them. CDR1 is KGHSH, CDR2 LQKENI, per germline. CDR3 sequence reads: CASSPSEGGTYEQYF. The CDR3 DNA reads TGTGCCAGCTCACCCTCCGAGGGTGGGACCTACGAGCAGTACTTC.

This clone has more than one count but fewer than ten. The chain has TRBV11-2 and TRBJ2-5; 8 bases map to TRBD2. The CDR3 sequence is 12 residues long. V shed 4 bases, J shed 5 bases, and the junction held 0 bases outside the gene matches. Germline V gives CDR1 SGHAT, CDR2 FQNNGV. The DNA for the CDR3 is TGTGCCAGCAGCTCGGGAGGGGAGACCCAGTACTTC. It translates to CASSSGGETQYF.

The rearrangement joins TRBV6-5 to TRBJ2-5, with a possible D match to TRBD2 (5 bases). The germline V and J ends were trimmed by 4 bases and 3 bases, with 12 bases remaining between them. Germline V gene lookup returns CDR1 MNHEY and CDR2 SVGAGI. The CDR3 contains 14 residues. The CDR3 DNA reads TGTGCCAGCAGTTCTTCCGGGCGGGAAGAGACCCAGTACTTC. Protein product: CASSSSGREETQYF.

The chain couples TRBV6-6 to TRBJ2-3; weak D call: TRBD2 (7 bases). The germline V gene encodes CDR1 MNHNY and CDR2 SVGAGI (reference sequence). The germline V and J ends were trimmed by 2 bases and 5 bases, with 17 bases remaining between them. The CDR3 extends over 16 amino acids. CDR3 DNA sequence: TGTGCCAGCAGTTACCCAAGTCGGGGGGCCGGAGATACGCAGTATTTT. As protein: CASSYPSRGAGDTQYF.

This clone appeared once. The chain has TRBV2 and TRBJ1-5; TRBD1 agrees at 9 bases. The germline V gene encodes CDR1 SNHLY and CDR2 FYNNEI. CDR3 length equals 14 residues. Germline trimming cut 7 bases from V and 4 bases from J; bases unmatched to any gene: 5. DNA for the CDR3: TGTGCCAGCAATGGACAGGGGATGAATCAGCCCCAGCATTTT. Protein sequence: CASNGQGMNQPQHF.